This section outlines one T cell receptor (beta chain) sequence together with its context. This sample is part of a study of cytomegalovirus exposure and HLA in healthy donors. After removal of 1 base from V and 0 bases from J, the junction contained 5 bases not matched to a gene. The CDR3 has 16 residues. CDR1 is SGHAT, CDR2 FQNNGV, per germline. Both 60 Vbeta primers and 13 Jbeta primers went into the PCR. Here immunoSEQ multiplex PCR was the method, and the copy in TCRdb shows in-frame clones only, minus some. Of nearly 110,000 clones in the sample, less than 80% were seen once. This chain uses TRBV11-2 with TRBJ2-7; 8 bases match TRBD1. This receptor was obtained from a man between 60 and 75 years old in good health and CMV-seronegative. Input material: PBMCs. Written as DNA, the CDR3 is TGTGCCAGCAGCTTAGTGGGACAGGACAGCTCCTACGAGCAGTACTTC. Translation gives CASSLVGQDSSYEQYF.